This is a list of T cell receptor beta chains from one sample in a study of blood T cell repertoires in COVID-19. The protocol was immunoSEQ multiplex PCR, while the TCRdb copy is restricted to in-frame clones and leaves out a portion. The sample shows 75,000 to 90,000 clones, 90% to 95% of them seen only once. The specimen sequenced was peripheral blood. Every receptor here comes from a woman aged 45-65 years in a cohort sampled during active COVID-19. The CDR3 runs from the conserved cysteine through the conserved F or W. D genes are given only for firm matches. The size entry is marked missing in some rows and otherwise reads once, few, many or a size class.

>TRBD2|TRBV5-4|TRBJ2-1|.
TGTGCCAGCAGGGGACTAGCGGGAGAGGAGCAGTTCTTC
CASRGLAGEEQFF
>TRBD1|TRBV2|TRBJ1-1|.
TGTGCCAGCAGTTCTACCCTGACAGGGCATAAAGCTTTCTTT
CASSSTLTGHKAFF
>.|TRBV3-1/TRBV3-2|TRBJ2-1|.
TGTGCCAGCAGCCCCAGTTCGGGTCACAATGAGCAGTTCTTC
CASSPSSGHNEQFF
>TRBD1|TRBV4-1|TRBJ2-3|.
TGCGCCAGCAGCCCAGTGACAGGGGAGGACACAGATACGCAGTATTTT
CASSPVTGEDTDTQYF
>.|TRBV5-4|TRBJ2-2|.
TGTGCCAGCAGCGGCCCTGGCCCCGGGGAGCTGTTTTTT
CASSGPGPGELFF
>.|TRBV5-5|TRBJ1-1|.
TGTGCCAGCAGCTTGGTGGGGCAGGGGCCTAAGAACACTGAAGCTTTCTTT
CASSLVGQGPKNTEAFF
>.|TRBV9|TRBJ1-2|.
TGTGCCAGCAGCGTATATCATGAACAGTTCTATGGCTACACCTTC
CASSVYHEQFYGYTF
>.|TRBV7-9|TRBJ2-1|.
TGTGCCAGCAGCCCCAGGGCCTACAATGAGCAGTTCTTC
CASSPRAYNEQFF
>.|TRBV5-1|TRBJ1-3|.
TGCGCCAGCAGCTTGGACAGGGCCGACTCTGGAAACACCATATATTTT
CASSLDRADSGNTIYF
>.|TRBV5-1|TRBJ1-1|.
TGCGCCAGCAGCTTGGCCCCGGGACAAGCGAACACTGAAGCTTTCTTT
CASSLAPGQANTEAFF
>.|TRBV5-1|TRBJ1-2|.
TGCGCCAGCTCGGACAGCTTTTATGGCTACACCTTC
CASSDSFYGYTF
>.|TRBV10-1|TRBJ2-2|.
TGCGCCAGCAGTGACAGGCTGAACACCGGGGAGCTGTTTTTT
CASSDRLNTGELFF
>.|TRBV7-9|TRBJ2-5|.
TGTGCCAGCAGCTTAGATTCCGGGACTCCCGCGGCAGACTTC
CASSLDSGTPAADF
>.|TRBV5-6|TRBJ1-1|.
TGTGCCAGCAGGTTTGGCTCTGAAGCTTTCTTT
CASRFGSEAFF
>.|TRBV13|TRBJ2-7|.
TGTGCCAGCAGCCGATACGCTACTAACTACGAGCAGTACTTC
CASSRYATNYEQYF
>.|TRBV25-1|TRBJ2-1|few
TGTGCCAGCAGTATTTCCAATTTGCAGTTCTTC
CASSISNLQFF
>TRBD2|TRBV9|TRBJ2-2|.
TGTGCCAGCAGCACCCTTCCAAGCGGGAGGGCCGGGGAGCTGTTTTTT
CASSTLPSGRAGELFF
>.|TRBV2|TRBJ2-7|.
TGTGCCAGCAGTGGGGGAGGACAGGCTTACTACGAGCAGTACTTC
CASSGGGQAYYEQYF
>.|TRBV5-5|TRBJ1-2|.
TGTGCCAGCAGCTTGTTCAGGGGCGCGGAGGGCTACACCTTC
CASSLFRGAEGYTF
>.|TRBV19|TRBJ2-1|.
TGTGCCAGTAGAGGGACTGGCTCCTACAATGAGCAGTTCTTC
CASRGTGSYNEQFF
>TRBD1|TRBV2|TRBJ1-2|.
TGTGCCAGCAGTGCAGGGGGCACATTACTCAACTATGGCTACACCTTC
CASSAGGTLLNYGYTF
>TRBD1|TRBV5-1|TRBJ2-1|.
TGCGCCAGCAGCCAGGGACAGGGAAAAGCTAATGAGCAGTTCTTC
CASSQGQGKANEQFF
>.|TRBV6-1|TRBJ1-1|.
TGTGCCAGCAGTGACCGAAGAGTTACCAACACTGAAGCTTTCTTT
CASSDRRVTNTEAFF
>TRBD2|TRBV27|TRBJ2-7|once
TGTGCCAGCAGTCCCCCGGTGGAGCGGGGACCCTACGAGCAGTACTTC
CASSPPVERGPYEQYF
>TRBD1|TRBV27|TRBJ1-1|.
TGTGCCAGCTGGACAGGGTGGGGCACTGAAGCTTTCTTT
CASWTGWGTEAFF
>TRBD2|TRBV7-3|TRBJ2-1|.
TGTGCCAGCAGCTTAACCGGGACTAGCGGGGGGTACAATGAGCAGTTCTTC
CASSLTGTSGGYNEQFF
>TRBD2|TRBV14|TRBJ2-1|.
TGTGCCAGCAGCCATATTAGCGGGAACAATGAGCAGTTCTTC
CASSHISGNNEQFF
>.|TRBV3-1/TRBV3-2|TRBJ1-6|few
TGTGCCAGCAGCCAAGGAGGACAGCTCTCACCCCTCCACTTT
CASSQGGQLSPLHF
>.|TRBV11-3|TRBJ2-7|.
TGTGCCAGCAGCCCCAGGGGGGACTACGAGCAGTACTTC
CASSPRGDYEQYF
>.|TRBV14|TRBJ2-3|.
TGTGCCAGCAGCCAAGGTTTCCTCGGCACAGATACGCAGTATTTT
CASSQGFLGTDTQYF
>TRBD2|TRBV10-2|TRBJ2-7|.
TGCGCCAGCAGTGATGGACTAGCGGGGGGCTCCCGGGGCTTC
CASSDGLAGGSRGF
>.|TRBV3-1/TRBV3-2|TRBJ1-2|.
TGTGCCAGCAGCCAAGATGAGGTTAGAGGCTACACCTTC
CASSQDEVRGYTF
>TRBD2|TRBV14|TRBJ2-5|.
TGTGCCAGCAGTCCTAGCGGGAGTAGGGAGACCCAGTACTTC
CASSPSGSRETQYF
>TRBD1|TRBV28|TRBJ1-5|.
TGTGCCAGCAGTCCCGGACAGGGGGCGATTCAGCCCCAGCATTTT
CASSPGQGAIQPQHF
>.|TRBV6-6|TRBJ1-1|.
TGTGCCAGCAGGAGACAGGCCTCCGACACTGAAGCTTTCTTT
CASRRQASDTEAFF
>TRBD2|TRBV19|TRBJ2-3|.
TGTGCCAGTAGGGCGGGGGGGCCGGCAGATACGCAGTATTTT
CASRAGGPADTQYF
>TRBD2|TRBV11-3|TRBJ2-1|.
TGTGCCAGCAGTCCACGACTAGCGGGGGAGCAGTTCTTC
CASSPRLAGEQFF
>.|TRBV24-1|TRBJ1-5|.
TGTGCCACCAGTGCCGGGGGGTATCAGCCCCAGCATTTT
CATSAGGYQPQHF
>TRBD1|TRBV29-1|TRBJ2-4|.
TGCAGCGTTACGGGTCTGGGACAGGGTTTCACCAAAAACATTCAGTACTTC
CSVTGLGQGFTKNIQYF
>.|TRBV3-1/TRBV3-2|TRBJ2-7|.
TGTGCCAGCAGCCAAGACACAAGCCCGGGTGGCGAGCAGTACTTC
CASSQDTSPGGEQYF
>TRBD1|TRBV9|TRBJ2-7|.
TGTGCCAGCAGCGTTACAGGGGTGGACTACGAGCAGTACTTC
CASSVTGVDYEQYF